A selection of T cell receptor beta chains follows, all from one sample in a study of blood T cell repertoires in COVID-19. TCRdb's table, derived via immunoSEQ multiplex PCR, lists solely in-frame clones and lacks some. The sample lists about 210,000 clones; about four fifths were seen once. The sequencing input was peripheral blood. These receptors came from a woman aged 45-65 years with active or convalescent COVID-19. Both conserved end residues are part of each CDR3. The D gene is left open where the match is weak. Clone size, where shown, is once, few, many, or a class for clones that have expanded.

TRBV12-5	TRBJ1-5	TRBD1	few	TGTGCTAGTGGCTGGGGACAGAACAATCAGCCCCAGCATTTT	CASGWGQNNQPQHF
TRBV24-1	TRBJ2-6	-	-	TGTGCCACCAGTGCCATCGGGTTCACTGGGGCCAACGTCCTGACTTTC	CATSAIGFTGANVLTF
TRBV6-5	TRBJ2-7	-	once	TGTGCCAGCAGTTCCGGCCGGGACACCTACGAGCAGTACTTC	CASSSGRDTYEQYF
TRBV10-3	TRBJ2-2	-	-	TGTGCCATCAGGGGCCACATCCTAATGAACACCGGGGAGCTGTTTTTT	CAIRGHILMNTGELFF
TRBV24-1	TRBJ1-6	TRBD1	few	TGTGCCACCAGTGATGGGCGACAGGGTCTCTGGTCACCCCTCCACTTT	CATSDGRQGLWSPLHF
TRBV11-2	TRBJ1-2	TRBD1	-	TGTGCCAGCAGCTTAGGCGAGGGACAGCTGAATAACTATGGCTACACCTTC	CASSLGEGQLNNYGYTF
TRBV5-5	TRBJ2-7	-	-	TGTGCCAGCAGCTTGGAGATATTGCGGGACGAGCAGTACTTC	CASSLEILRDEQYF
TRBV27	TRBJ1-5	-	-	TGTGCCAGCAGTTTGGACGGCCAGGGGCAGCCCCAGCATTTT	CASSLDGQGQPQHF
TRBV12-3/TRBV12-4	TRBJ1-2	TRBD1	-	TGTGCCAGCAGATACAGGGGGCACGGCTACACCTTC	CASRYRGHGYTF
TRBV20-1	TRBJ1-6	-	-	TGCAGTGCTAGTCGGGGAAGGAATTCACCCCTCCACTTT	CSASRGRNSPLHF
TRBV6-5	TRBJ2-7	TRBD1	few	TGTGCCAGCAGTCACAGGGGAAGCTACGAGCAGTACTTC	CASSHRGSYEQYF
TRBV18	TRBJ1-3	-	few	TGTGCCAGCTCACCAGTTTTGGCAGGGATTGGAAACACCATATATTTT	CASSPVLAGIGNTIYF
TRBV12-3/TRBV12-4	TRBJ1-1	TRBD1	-	TGTGCCAGCAGGGGGACAGGAGTCACTGAAGCTTTCTTT	CASRGTGVTEAFF
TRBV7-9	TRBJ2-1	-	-	TGTGCCAGCAGCATACAGGAGGAGCAGTTCTTC	CASSIQEEQFF
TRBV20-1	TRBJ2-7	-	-	TGCAGTGTTGGAGACAACTACGAGCAGTACTTC	CSVGDNYEQYF
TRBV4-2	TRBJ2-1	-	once	TGTGCCAGCAGCCACAGCGGTGAGCAGTTCTTC	CASSHSGEQFF
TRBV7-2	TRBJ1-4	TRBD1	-	TGTGCCAGCAGCTTAGGGGGGACAGGGGAGAGAAAACTGTTTTTT	CASSLGGTGERKLFF
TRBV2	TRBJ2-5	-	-	TGTGCCAGCTTGCAGGATGAAAAGACCCAGTACTTC	CASLQDEKTQYF
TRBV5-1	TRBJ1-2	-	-	TGCGCCAGCAGCTCTCGGACGGACACTAACTATGGCTACACCTTC	CASSSRTDTNYGYTF
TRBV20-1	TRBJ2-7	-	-	TGCAGTGCCCGGGATTCCTACGAGCAGTACTTC	CSARDSYEQYF
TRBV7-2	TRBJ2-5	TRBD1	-	TGTGCCAGCAGCCCCGGGGACAGGGTAGAGACCCAGTACTTC	CASSPGDRVETQYF
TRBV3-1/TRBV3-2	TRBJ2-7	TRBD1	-	TGTGCCAGCAGCCGGGACAGGAGTTCGCGCTACGAGCAGTACTTC	CASSRDRSSRYEQYF
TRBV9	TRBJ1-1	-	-	TGTGCCAGCAGCGTAGCTACCGGATTCACAGGGAGGGCTGAAGCTTTCTTT	CASSVATGFTGRAEAFF
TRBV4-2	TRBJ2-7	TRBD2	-	TGTGCCAGCAGCCCTCCGGTAGCGGGAGGGTATGAGCAGTACTTC	CASSPPVAGGYEQYF
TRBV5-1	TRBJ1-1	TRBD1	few	TGCGCCAGCGGAGGGACAGGAATAAACACTGAAGCTTTCTTT	CASGGTGINTEAFF
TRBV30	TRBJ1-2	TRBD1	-	TGTGCCTGGACTCGGGACAGCGATAGAGGGACCTTC	CAWTRDSDRGTF
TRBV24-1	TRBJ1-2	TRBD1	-	TGTGCCACCAGCCCGGGACAGGGAAAAAGTGGCTACACCTTC	CATSPGQGKSGYTF
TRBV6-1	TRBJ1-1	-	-	TGTGCCAGCAGTGATTGGGAGCGAACAGAGGCCCCTGAAGCTTTCTTT	CASSDWERTEAPEAFF
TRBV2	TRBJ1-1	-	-	TGTGCCAGCAGTGAAGGCTTGACAGGTGTCGACACTGAAGCTTTCTTT	CASSEGLTGVDTEAFF
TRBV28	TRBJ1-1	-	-	TGTGCCAGCAGCAGGATAACTGAAGCTTTCTTT	CASSRITEAFF
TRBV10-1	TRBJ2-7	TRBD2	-	TGCGCCAGCAGCCAGCGGGACTCCTACGAGCAGTACTTC	CASSQRDSYEQYF
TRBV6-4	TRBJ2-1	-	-	TGTGCCAGCAAAGCCCCCCGGTACCTTGAGCAGTTCTTC	CASKAPRYLEQFF
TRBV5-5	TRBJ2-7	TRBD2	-	TGTGCCAGCAGCGTGACTAGCGGTTACGAGCAGTACTTC	CASSVTSGYEQYF
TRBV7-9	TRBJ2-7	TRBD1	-	TGTGCCAGCAGCCAGACAGGGGACGAGCAGTACTTC	CASSQTGDEQYF
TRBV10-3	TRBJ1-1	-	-	TGTGCCACTTCCACAGGGCGGAACACTGAAGCTTTCTTT	CATSTGRNTEAFF
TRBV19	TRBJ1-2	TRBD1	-	TGTGCCAGCCTAGCGGGACAGGGGTACTATGGCTACACCTTC	CASLAGQGYYGYTF
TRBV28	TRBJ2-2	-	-	TGTGCCAGCAGTTTCCTCAGGGGTGGCACCGGGGAGCTGTTTTTT	CASSFLRGGTGELFF
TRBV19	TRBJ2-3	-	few	TGTGCCAGTAGTACATACACCCCCGCGGCAGATACGCAGTATTTT	CASSTYTPAADTQYF
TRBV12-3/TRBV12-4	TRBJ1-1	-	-	TGTGCCAGCAGTTCTCGGACAACAGGGGAAGCTTTCTTT	CASSSRTTGEAFF
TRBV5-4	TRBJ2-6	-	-	TGTGCCAGCAGCGCGGACCCCAGGGAGGCAGGGGCCAACGTCCTGACTTTC	CASSADPREAGANVLTF
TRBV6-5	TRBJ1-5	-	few	TGTGCCAGCATGCAGGGGCAGAATCAGCCCCAGCATTTT	CASMQGQNQPQHF
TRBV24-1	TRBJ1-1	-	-	TGTGCCACCAGTGACCGACGCGGCGAAGCTTTCTTT	CATSDRRGEAFF
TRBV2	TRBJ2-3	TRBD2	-	TGTGCCAGCAGTGAAGGAGGGGCGGGAGCAGATACGCAGTATTTT	CASSEGGAGADTQYF
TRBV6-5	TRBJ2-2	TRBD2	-	TGTGCCAGCGGGCGCGGGAGAGACACCGGGGAGCTGTTTTTT	CASGRGRDTGELFF
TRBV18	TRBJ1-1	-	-	TGTGCCAGCTCAACAGGGAACACTGAAGCTTTCTTT	CASSTGNTEAFF
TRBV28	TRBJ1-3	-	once	TGTGCCAGCAGTTTCAGTGGAAACACCATATATTTT	CASSFSGNTIYF
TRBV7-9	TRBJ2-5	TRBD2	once	TGTGCCAGCAGCTTAGTTGCGGGGGGCCAAGAGACCCAGTACTTC	CASSLVAGGQETQYF
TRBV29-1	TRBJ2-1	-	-	TGCAGCGCATTGGACAGAAGCAATGAGCAGTTCTTC	CSALDRSNEQFF
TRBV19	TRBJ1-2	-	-	TGTGCCAGTAGTATAGATTCGGCAGGGAACTATGGCTACACCTTC	CASSIDSAGNYGYTF
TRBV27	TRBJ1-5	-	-	TGTGCCAGCAGTTCTACAGGGAATCAGCCCCAGCATTTT	CASSSTGNQPQHF
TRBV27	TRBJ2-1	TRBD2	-	TGTGCCAGCAGTTTCCGACTAGCGGGTGGGGAGGGCTATGAGCAGTTCTTC	CASSFRLAGGEGYEQFF
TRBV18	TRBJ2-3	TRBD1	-	TGTGCCAGCTCACCCGACAGGGGGCTTACGCAGTATTTT	CASSPDRGLTQYF
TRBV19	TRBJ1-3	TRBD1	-	TGTGCCAGTAGTAGGGACAGGTTTACTTCTGGAAACACCATATATTTT	CASSRDRFTSGNTIYF
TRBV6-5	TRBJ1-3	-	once	TGTGCCAGCAGTTACACCTCGACAAGCCCCAAGCCCATATATTTT	CASSYTSTSPKPIYF
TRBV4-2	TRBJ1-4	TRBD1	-	TGTGCCAGCACGTCCAGGGGAGGGACAGGCTATGAAAAACTGTTTTTT	CASTSRGGTGYEKLFF
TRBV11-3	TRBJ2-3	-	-	TGTGCCAGCAGCTCTATGGGTCCCCCGGGGGATACGCAGTATTTT	CASSSMGPPGDTQYF
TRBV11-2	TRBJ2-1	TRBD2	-	TGTGCCAGCAGCTTTACGTCGTCCAGCGGGGGGACGTACAATGAGCAGTTCTTC	CASSFTSSSGGTYNEQFF
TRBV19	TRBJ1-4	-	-	TGTGCCAGTAGTCGCTCGGCTAATGAAAAACTGTTTTTT	CASSRSANEKLFF
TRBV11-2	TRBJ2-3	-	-	TGTGCCAGCAGCTTAACCAGGGCAAGAGATACGCAGTATTTT	CASSLTRARDTQYF
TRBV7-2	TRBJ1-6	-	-	TGTGCCAGCAGCTTAGGACAGCCATATTCACCCCTCCACTTT	CASSLGQPYSPLHF